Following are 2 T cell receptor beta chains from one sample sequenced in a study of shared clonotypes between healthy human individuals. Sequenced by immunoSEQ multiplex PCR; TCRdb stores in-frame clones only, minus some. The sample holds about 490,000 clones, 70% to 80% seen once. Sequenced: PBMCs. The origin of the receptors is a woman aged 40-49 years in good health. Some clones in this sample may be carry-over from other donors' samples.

The CDR3 bases are TGTGCCAGCAGCTTGTTGGTAGGGTGGGAGACCCAGTACTTC. Its translation is CASSLLVGWETQYF. V and J are TRBV7-2 and TRBJ2-5; D is uncertain. Trimming stripped 3 bases from V and 5 bases from J, with 13 bases between. This CDR3 spans 14 amino acids. The germline CDR1 and CDR2 sequences are SGHTA and FQGNSA.

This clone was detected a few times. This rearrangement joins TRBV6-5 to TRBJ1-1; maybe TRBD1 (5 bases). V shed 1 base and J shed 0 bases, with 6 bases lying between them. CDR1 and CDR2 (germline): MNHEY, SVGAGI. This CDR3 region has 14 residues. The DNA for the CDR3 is TGTGCCAGCAGTTACTGGGGGGTGAACACTGAAGCTTTCTTT. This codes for CASSYWGVNTEAFF.